These 16 T cell receptor beta chains were sequenced from one sample in a study of blood T cell repertoires in COVID-19. TCRdb's table, derived via immunoSEQ multiplex PCR, lists solely in-frame clones and lacks some. The sample lists around 65,000 clones, roughly four fifths occurring once. The material sequenced was peripheral blood. The receptor source for this set is a human donor in a cohort sampled during active COVID-19.

The V gene is TRBV30, the J gene TRBJ1-5; maybe TRBD1 (5 bases). The CDR3 runs 14 residues. Trimming stripped 5 bases from V and 0 bases from J, with 11 bases between. Germline-derived CDR1 and CDR2 are GTSNPN and SVGIG (reference sequence). The CDR3 loop is CAWDPGNSNQPQHF. CDR3 coding DNA: TGTGCCTGGGACCCAGGGAATAGCAATCAGCCCCAGCATTTT.

The rearrangement uses TRBV30 and TRBJ1-2; possible D gene TRBD1, 6 bases. The CDR3 covers 13 residues. The germline CDR1 and CDR2 sequences are GTSNPN and SVGIG (reference sequence). V was shortened by 3 bases and J by 3 bases, with 11 bases between the two germline ends. This CDR3 reads CAWSGGLDYGYTF. The CDR3 coding sequence is TGTGCCTGGAGCGGGGGGCTCGACTATGGCTACACCTTC. Drawing the rest from reference TRBV30 and TRBJ1-2, the complete variable domain is SQTIHQWPATLVQPVGSPLSLECTVEGTSNPNLYWYRQAAGRGLQLLFYSVGIGQISSEVPQNLSASRPQDRQFILSSKKLLLSDSGFYLCAWSGGLDYGYTFGSGTRLTVV.

The rearrangement links TRBV10-3 to TRBJ2-3; TRBD2 agrees at 7 bases. J lost 4 bases, V lost 0 bases, and 7 bases had no gene match. The CDR3 contains 16 residues. Germline CDR1 and CDR2: ENHRY and SYGVKD. CDR3 amino acids: CAISESGSGVADTQYF. DNA for the CDR3: TGTGCCATCAGTGAGTCGGGCAGCGGGGTGGCAGATACGCAGTATTTT.

The CDR3 protein is CASSLDRGSDGGYTF. The CDR3 DNA reads as TGTGCCAGCAGCTTAGACAGGGGGTCCGACGGGGGCTACACCTTC. The chain joins TRBV11-2 to TRBJ1-2; 7 bases are shared with TRBD1. The length of the CDR3 is 15 residues. Germline V gene sequence: CDR1 SGHAT, CDR2 FQNNGV. V trimming: 0 bases; J trimming: 8 bases; junction bases outside the gene matches: 9. Variable domain in full (rest from reference TRBV11-2 and TRBJ1-2): EAGVAQSPRYKIIEKRQSVAFWCNPISGHATLYWYQQILGQGPKLLIQFQNNGVVDDSQLPKDRFSAERLKGVDSTLKIQPAKLEDSAVYLCASSLDRGSDGGYTFGSGTRLTVV.

V and J are TRBV28 and TRBJ1-2; weak D call: TRBD1 (5 bases). The CDR3 extends over 13 amino acids. The V gene lost 3 bases and the J gene lost 7 bases, with 12 bases spanning the gap. From germline, CDR1 is MDHEN and CDR2 SYDVKM. The CDR3 coding sequence is TGTGCCAGCAGTTTGGGCGGGGCCATTGGCTACACCTTC. Protein product: CASSLGGAIGYTF.

The chain employs TRBV29-1 and TRBJ2-7; TRBD1 matches 7 bases. The CDR3 runs 11 residues. V gave up 7 bases and J gave up 1 base; unmatched junction bases: 1. Germline CDR1 is SQVTM and CDR2 is ANQGSEA. The CDR3 DNA follows: TGCAGCGCGGGACAGTCCTACGAGCAGTACTTC. This translates into CSAGQSYEQYF.

This chain links TRBV28 with TRBJ1-2, with D unresolved. Trimming left V 4 bases short and J 4 bases short, with 10 bases between. The V gene's germline CDR1 is MDHEN and CDR2 SYDVKM. CDR3 length: 13 amino acids. The CDR3: CASSSTSFYGYTF. The CDR3, as DNA: TGTGCCAGCAGTTCTACCTCCTTCTATGGCTACACCTTC.

V is TRBV6-2 or TRBV6-3 and J is TRBJ2-7; 8 positions agree with TRBD1. V dropped 4 bases and J dropped 2; count of bases not matched to a gene: 4. The CDR3 spans 14 residues. Germline-derived CDR1 and CDR2 are MNHEY and SVGEGT. Here the CDR3 reads CASSFGQGPYEQYF. The CDR3 nucleotides read TGTGCCAGCAGTTTCGGACAGGGACCCTACGAGCAGTACTTC.

The J gene is TRBJ2-7, the V gene TRBV3-1 (or the pseudogene TRBV3-2); perhaps TRBD1 as D (6 bases). The CDR3 spans 13 residues. Trimming removed 4 bases at V and 3 bases at J, with 10 bases between. Germline CDR1 is LGHDT and CDR2 is YNNKEL (reference sequence). CDR3 DNA: TGTGCCAGCAGCCCCCGAGGGGGCTACGAGCAGTACTTC. This gives the protein CASSPRGGYEQYF.

The rearrangement uses TRBV5-1 and TRBJ1-2; 7 bases agree with TRBD1. The CDR3 consists of 18 residues. J lost 5 bases, V lost 3 bases, and 19 bases had no gene match. Germline V gene sequence: CDR1 SGHRS, CDR2 YFSETQ. Written as DNA, the CDR3 is TGCGCCAGCAGCTCGCTACAATATACAGGGGTCGATCCTTATGGCTACACCTTC. Translating it yields CASSSLQYTGVDPYGYTF.

CDR3 amino acids: CASSSRQETQYF. In DNA, the CDR3 is TGTGCCAGCAGCTCCCGCCAAGAGACCCAGTACTTC. The V gene is TRBV7-9, the J gene TRBJ2-5, with D unclear. Germline CDR1 is SEHNR and CDR2 is FQNEAQ (reference sequence). The CDR3 has 12 amino acids. V was cut by 4 bases and J by 1 base, with 4 bases left in between.

This chain connects TRBV7-9 to TRBJ2-2, with 8 bases matching TRBD2. The trim removed 3 bases at V and 4 bases at J, leaving 4 bases unmatched. This CDR3 is 15 amino acids long. The V gene's germline CDR1 is SEHNR and CDR2 FQNEAQ (reference sequence). The CDR3 DNA follows: TGTGCCAGCAGCTTGGCGGGGGGAACCACCGGGGAGCTGTTTTTT. Encoded protein: CASSLAGGTTGELFF. The full variable domain, in which reference TRBV7-9 and TRBJ2-2 provide the parts outside the CDR3, is DTGVSQNPRHKITKRGQNVTFRCDPISEHNRLYWYRQTLGQGPEFLTYFQNEAQLEKSRLLSDRFSAERPKGSFSTLEIQRTEQGDSAMYLCASSLAGGTTGELFFGEGSRLTVL.

The V and J genes are TRBV27 and TRBJ2-4; 8 bases fit TRBD2. The junction had 9 bases not matched to a gene; V was cut back by 6 bases and J by 2 bases. The CDR3 extends over 16 amino acids. Germline V gives CDR1 MNHEY, CDR2 SMNVEV (reference sequence). CDR3 region: CASRPSLAGSKNIQYF. The CDR3 DNA sequence: TGTGCCAGCAGACCATCCCTAGCGGGCTCCAAAAACATTCAGTACTTC.

The V call is TRBV3-1 (or the pseudogene TRBV3-2), the J call TRBJ2-5; a possible D gene is TRBD1 (6 bases). CDR3 length: 15 amino acids. Germline-derived CDR1 and CDR2 are LGHDT and YNNKEL (reference sequence). The ends were cut back, 1 base at V and 2 bases at J, with 11 bases in the middle. For the CDR3, the DNA is TGTGCCAGCAGCCAAGGTGGGACACTTCAAGAGACCCAGTACTTC. As protein: CASSQGGTLQETQYF.

The chain combines TRBV9 with TRBJ2-1; 7 nucleotides match TRBD2. This CDR3 is 15 amino acids long. CDR1 SGDLS and CDR2 YYNGEE come from the germline V gene. V lost 4 bases, J lost 1 base, and 5 bases stayed unmatched. The CDR3 is CASSFAGVSYNEQFF. DNA for the CDR3: TGTGCCAGCAGCTTTGCGGGGGTTTCCTACAATGAGCAGTTCTTC. The whole variable domain, filled in from reference TRBV9 and TRBJ2-1, reads DSGVTQTPKHLITATGQRVTLRCSPRSGDLSVYWYQQSLDQGLQFLIQYYNGEERAKGNILERFSAQQFPDLHSELNLSSLELGDSALYFCASSFAGVSYNEQFFGPGTRLTVL.

This rearrangement joins TRBV5-6 to TRBJ2-3; D perhaps matches TRBD1 (5 bases). The germline CDR1 and CDR2 sequences are SGHDT and YYEEEE. The V end was cut by 5 bases, the J end by 3 bases, with 13 bases between. CDR3 size: 14 residues. The CDR3 protein is CASRTQVLTDTQYF. The CDR3 coding sequence is TGTGCCAGCAGGACACAGGTGTTAACAGATACGCAGTATTTT.